What follows is one TCR beta chain and its context. Some clones are missing from TCRdb's copy, which holds only in-frame ones; the method was immunoSEQ multiplex PCR. The sample consists of under 650,000 clones, 90% to 96% of them appearing once. Per the germline V gene, CDR1 is SGHRS and CDR2 is YFSETQ. V was clipped by 0 bases and J by 6 bases, with 13 bases between them. This CDR3 has 15 residues. The sample originates from a study of shared clonotypes between healthy human individuals. Adult Caucasians living in Nashville, Tennessee made up all of the donors. The chain has TRBV5-1 and TRBJ2-1, with D perhaps matching TRBD2 (5 bases). The sample was naive CD4+ T cells sorted from blood. As for subset: CD45RA+ positively selected. The clonotype was recovered from a woman in her thirties in good health. CDR3: CASSLAADFPNEQFF. CDR3 nucleotides: TGCGCCAGCAGCTTGGCCGCGGACTTCCCCAATGAGCAGTTCTTC.